Following are 20 T cell receptor beta chains from one sample sequenced in a study of regulatory T cells in long-lasting Graves disease. Arm-PCR with iRepertoire HTBI primers amplified the CDR3 regions for these TCR beta libraries. TCRdb fed the multiplex PCR reads into MiXCR, producing one record per CDR3 protein. The data show around 500,000 distinct CDR3 sequences, about 16% seen once. Noted time point: newly diagnosed GD, antithyroid drugs for less than 3 months. RNA extracted from PBMCs served as the sequencing template. These records were also assigned to another study, of T cells in Graves' hyperthyroidism and ophthalmopathy.

Sequencing used peripheral blood mononuclear cells (PBMCs), obtained at new diagnosis, from a patient treated with antithyroid drugs. These receptors all stem from a woman aged 35-60 years with Graves disease.

The sample holds many counts of this clonotype. This chain uses TRBV7-9 with TRBJ2-2; 7 bases map to TRBD1. The CDR3 runs 17 residues. V was pared by 6 bases and J by 4 bases, with 14 bases of the junction left unmatched. Germline V gene sequence: CDR1 SEHNR, CDR2 FQNEAQ (reference sequence). In DNA, the CDR3 is TGTGCCAGCAGACGACCACGGGACAGCGAGATCACCGGGGAGCTGTTTTTT. This gives the protein CASRRPRDSEITGELFF.

This chain uses TRBV24-1 with TRBJ2-1; 9 bases align to TRBD2. The germline V gene encodes CDR1 KGHDR and CDR2 SFDVKD. V shed 5 bases, J shed 5 bases, and the junction held 12 bases outside the gene matches. The CDR3 has 17 residues. The CDR3 is CATSGARGGGANNEQFF. Here the CDR3 DNA reads TGTGCCACCAGTGGGGCTCGGGGCGGGGGGGCCAACAATGAGCAGTTCTTC.

Only a few counts were recorded for this clonotype. The rearrangement joins TRBV7-4 to TRBJ2-1; a possible D gene is TRBD2 (5 bases). The germline V gene has CDR1 SGHVT and CDR2 SQSDAQ. V dropped 5 bases and J dropped 8 bases, with 19 bases sitting between them. The CDR3 covers 15 residues. The CDR3 bases are TGTGCCAGCAGCGTAGTTCCGGGGAGAACCCATGAGCAGTTCTTC. This sequence encodes CASSVVPGRTHEQFF.

Only a few counts were recorded for this clonotype. The V gene is TRBV7-8, the J gene TRBJ2-5; TRBD1 matches 8 bases. J gave up 0 bases and V 3 bases, and 6 bases lay outside the gene matches. Germline CDR1 is SGHVS and CDR2 is FQNEAQ. This CDR3 is built from 16 residues. The CDR3 is CASSFTRTGYQETQYF. CDR3 coding DNA: TGTGCCAGCAGCTTCACTCGGACAGGGTACCAAGAGACCCAGTACTTC.

This clonotype appeared a few times. V usage is TRBV2 and J usage is TRBJ1-5; 9 bases align to TRBD1. The V gene's germline CDR1 is SNHLY and CDR2 FYNNEI. This CDR3 has 16 amino acids. The J segment lost 6 bases and the V segment lost 6 bases, leaving 12 bases of the junction unmatched. The CDR3 DNA follows: TGTGCCAGCAGCCCGGGGACAGGGCTAAATTTTCAGCCCCAGCATTTT. It specifies CASSPGTGLNFQPQHF. Together with reference TRBV2 and TRBJ1-5, the CDR3 gives the full variable domain: EPEVTQTPSHQVTQMGQEVILRCVPISNHLYFYWYRQILGQKVEFLVSFYNNEISEKSEIFDDQFSVERPDGSNFTLKIRSTKLEDSAMYFCASSPGTGLNFQPQHFGDGTRLSIL.

This clonotype was observed a few times. The J gene is TRBJ2-7, the V gene TRBV29-1; no reliable D call. The length of the CDR3 is 12 residues. The germline V gene encodes CDR1 SQVTM and CDR2 ANQGSEA. Between the trimmed V and J ends, which lost 6 bases and 6 bases, there was a span of 15 bases. CDR3 DNA: TGCAGCGTACGGGTGGCAACATCCGAGCAGTACTTC. Its protein is CSVRVATSEQYF.

This clonotype was detected many times. The chain links TRBV18 to TRBJ1-1, with unresolved D. V lost 8 bases and J lost 1, with 11 bases in between. Germline CDR1 reads KGHSH; CDR2 reads LQKENI. The CDR3 consists of 13 residues. In DNA, the CDR3 is TGTGCCAGCCTCCGGACGGAGAACACTGAAGCTTTCTTT. Translated, it gives CASLRTENTEAFF.

A few counts support this clonotype. The CDR3 reads CASSFNRGELSNQPQHF. DNA of the CDR3: TGTGCCAGCAGTTTCAACCGGGGAGAATTAAGCAATCAGCCCCAGCATTTT. V gene TRBV28 combines with J gene TRBJ1-5, with D unresolved. Germline CDR1 is MDHEN and CDR2 is SYDVKM. V was clipped by 3 bases and J by 1 base, with 16 bases between them. CDR3 length equals 17 residues.

This clonotype was seen only a few times. The chain recombines TRBV5-1 with TRBJ2-2, with D maybe TRBD1 (5 bases). CDR1 is SGHRS, CDR2 YFSETQ, per germline. There are 15 residues in the CDR3. V lost 0 bases, J lost 5 bases, and 11 bases lay in between. CDR3 loop: CASSLVAGWTGELFF. CDR3 DNA sequence: TGCGCCAGCAGCTTGGTAGCAGGGTGGACCGGGGAGCTGTTTTTT.

This clonotype has ten or more counts. The genes are TRBV11-2 and TRBJ2-1; possibly TRBD1 or TRBD2 for D (7 bases each). Per the germline V gene, CDR1 is SGHAT and CDR2 is FQNNGV. CDR3 length: 15 residues. V shed 6 bases and J shed 7 bases, with 19 bases lying between them. In nucleotides, the CDR3 is TGTGCCAGCAGACCCCGACAGGGAGGGAATAATGAGCAGTTCTTC. This codes for CASRPRQGGNNEQFF.

This clonotype was detected ten times or more. DNA for the CDR3: TGTGCCAGCAGCCAATCGGGACTAGTCTACGAGCAGTACTTC. It encodes CASSQSGLVYEQYF. The J gene is TRBJ2-7, the V gene TRBV3-1, with 8 bases identical to TRBD2. The junction had 3 bases not matched to a gene; V was cut back by 2 bases and J by 3 bases. The CDR3 totals 14 residues. Germline CDR1 and CDR2: LGHDT and YNNKEL (reference sequence).

This rearrangement joins TRBV5-5 to TRBJ1-5; D call uncertain. Trimming stripped 4 bases from V and 3 bases from J, with 11 bases between. The CDR3 extends over 14 amino acids. Germline values: CDR1 SGHKS, CDR2 YYEKEE (reference sequence). CDR3 amino acids: CASSLDGINQPQHF. The CDR3 coding sequence is TGTGCCAGCAGCCTTGACGGAATCAATCAGCCCCAGCATTTT.

A few counts support this clonotype. The chain links TRBV24-1 to TRBJ2-1, with D unresolved. The CDR3 consists of 13 residues. The V and J ends lost 3 bases and 5 bases respectively, with 7 bases between them. From germline, CDR1 is KGHDR and CDR2 SFDVKD. The CDR3 loop reads CATSDGPHNEQFF. The CDR3 DNA reads as TGTGCCACCAGTGATGGGCCCCACAATGAGCAGTTCTTC.

In its sample, this clonotype was seen a few times. The rearrangement joins TRBV7-8 to TRBJ2-3; 7 bases line up with TRBD2. CDR1 and CDR2 (germline): SGHVS, FQNEAQ. The CDR3 has 17 residues. After removal of 5 bases from V and 2 bases from J, the junction contained 13 bases not matched to a gene. The CDR3 loop reads CASSPRPGLSFTDTQYF. CDR3 nucleotides: TGTGCCAGCAGCCCGCGCCCGGGACTATCCTTCACAGATACGCAGTATTTT.

The CDR3 is CASSLPEVGYTF. The CDR3, as DNA: TGTGCCAGCAGCTTGCCGGAAGTAGGATACACCTTC. The chain uses TRBV11-1 and TRBJ1-2; D gene uncertain. Per the germline V gene, CDR1 is SGHAT and CDR2 is FQDESV (reference sequence). With 3 bases removed from V and 11 bases from J, the gap between germline ends came to 13 bases. CDR3 length equals 12 residues.

This clonotype has more than one count but fewer than ten. The genes are TRBV4-1 and TRBJ2-1; TRBD2 is a possible D gene (7 bases). V was trimmed by 0 bases and J by 10 bases, leaving 13 bases between them. The CDR3 sequence is 14 residues long. CDR1 is MGHRA and CDR2 is YSYEKL in the germline V gene. The CDR3 loop is CASSQDHGGGEQFF. CDR3 nucleotide sequence: TGCGCCAGCAGCCAAGATCACGGCGGGGGCGAGCAGTTCTTC.

The sample holds many counts of this clonotype. The chain recombines TRBV20-1 with TRBJ2-1, with D possibly matching TRBD2 (7 bases). V was trimmed by 0 bases and J by 2 bases, leaving 11 bases between them. The CDR3 totals 15 residues. Germline loops: CDR1 DFQATT, CDR2 SNEGSKA (reference sequence). CDR3 residues: CSARDYGGPYNEQFF. The CDR3 DNA is TGCAGTGCTAGAGATTACGGGGGGCCCTACAATGAGCAGTTCTTC.

This clonotype came up many times. The chain uses TRBV7-8 and TRBJ1-2, with 9 nucleotides matching TRBD1. The V segment lost 1 base and the J segment 3 bases; nucleotides outside the gene matches: 3. This CDR3 has 15 amino acids. CDR1 and CDR2 from the germline V gene are SGHVS and FQNEAQ. The CDR3 DNA reads as TGTGCCAGCAGCTTAGGACAGGGGGTGGACTATGGCTACACCTTC. Residues: CASSLGQGVDYGYTF.

This clonotype has ten or more counts. V and J are TRBV7-3 and TRBJ1-1; the D gene is possibly TRBD1 (6 bases). The V and J ends lost 4 bases and 1 base respectively, with 10 bases between them. This CDR3 contains 14 residues. CDR1 SGHTA and CDR2 FQGTGA come from the germline V gene. The chain's CDR3 is CASSSGQPNTEAFF. The CDR3, as DNA: TGTGCCAGCAGCTCCGGACAGCCGAACACTGAAGCTTTCTTT.

This clonotype showed up just a few times. The chain recombines TRBV9 with TRBJ2-3; D is perhaps TRBD1 (6 bases). Germline-derived CDR1 and CDR2 are SGDLS and YYNGEE. CDR3 length: 15 residues. Trimming left V 4 bases short and J 2 bases short, with 14 bases between. The CDR3 DNA sequence: TGTGCCAGCAGCACCTGGGGGCTGAACACAGATACGCAGTATTTT. It codes for CASSTWGLNTDTQYF.